This is a list of T cell receptor beta chains from one sample in a study of T cell responses to AZD1222 COVID-19 vaccine. Clones were sequenced by immunoSEQ multiplex PCR, and TCRdb holds only the in-frame ones, with some missing. This sample has under 150,000 clones, with 70% to 90% found just once. Sequences were derived from peripheral blood, sampled on day 0 of AZD1222 vaccination. The source is an adult in good health. Both conserved end residues are part of each CDR3. The D gene is left open where the match is weak. The size entry is marked missing in some rows and otherwise reads once, few, many or a size class.

>.|TRBD2|TRBV7-6|TRBJ2-3
TGTGCCAGCAGCCCTCTAGCGGGGGGAACTAGCACAGATACGCAGTATTTT
CASSPLAGGTSTDTQYF
>.|.|TRBV5-1|TRBJ2-2
TGCGCCAGCAACGAGGGGCCAAACACCGGGGAGCTGTTTTTT
CASNEGPNTGELFF
>.|.|TRBV7-8|TRBJ2-7
TGTGCCAGCAGCTTAGCGTCGGGCGCTACCCTAGTTAAGCAGTACTTC
CASSLASGATLVKQYF
>.|.|TRBV29-1|TRBJ1-5
TGCAGCGTTGCGGGGACAATCAATCAGCCCCAGCATTTT
CSVAGTINQPQHF
>.|TRBD2|TRBV28|TRBJ2-2
TGTGCCAGCAATCCCCTCCCGACTAGCGGAAACACCGGGGAGCTGTTTTTT
CASNPLPTSGNTGELFF
>.|.|TRBV19|TRBJ2-2
TGTGCCAGTAGTACCGGCAGGGCCCCTACCGGGGAGCTGTTTTTT
CASSTGRAPTGELFF
>.|TRBD2|TRBV9|TRBJ2-3
TGTGCCAGCAGCCCCCGGACGCCGCTTAGCGGGACAGATACGCAGTATTTT
CASSPRTPLSGTDTQYF
>.|TRBD1|TRBV18|TRBJ2-7
TGTGCCAGCTCAGTACCGGGACAGACCTACTACGAGCAGTACTTC
CASSVPGQTYYEQYF
>.|.|TRBV5-1|TRBJ2-3
TGCGCCAGCAGCTTGCGTGACAGTACAGATACGCAGTATTTT
CASSLRDSTDTQYF
>.|.|TRBV9|TRBJ1-3
TGTGCCAGCAGCGGCCACAGGGATCGAAAAGCAAACACCATATATTTT
CASSGHRDRKANTIYF
>few|.|TRBV6-5|TRBJ1-1
TGTGCCAGCAGTTACAAAGGGGCAACTGAAGCTTTCTTT
CASSYKGATEAFF
>.|.|TRBV3-1/TRBV3-2|TRBJ1-3
TGTGCCAGCAGCCAAGTCAACTCTGGAAACACCATATATTTT
CASSQVNSGNTIYF
>once|.|TRBV5-4|TRBJ1-1
TGTGCCAGCAGCTTGAAGACCCTGGGCACTGAAGCTTTCTTT
CASSLKTLGTEAFF
>once|.|TRBV28|TRBJ2-3
TGTGCCAGCAGTCCAACATACGGGGGCGGGGGCACAGATACGCAGTATTTT
CASSPTYGGGGTDTQYF
>.|TRBD1|TRBV28|TRBJ1-2
TGTGCCAGCAACGCAGGGGGTTCTAACTATGGCTACACCTTC
CASNAGGSNYGYTF
>once|TRBD1|TRBV19|TRBJ1-1
TGTGCCAGTAGTCACAGGGGGCTGGTCACTGAAGCTTTCTTT
CASSHRGLVTEAFF
>.|.|TRBV6-5|TRBJ1-1
TGTGCCAGCGAGATGAACACTGAAGCTTTCTTT
CASEMNTEAFF
>.|.|TRBV5-1|TRBJ1-1
TGCGCCAGCAGCCCGCAGCCTATGAACACTGAAGCTTTCTTT
CASSPQPMNTEAFF
>.|.|TRBV28|TRBJ1-2
TGTGCCAGCAGTTTAGTCGGTATCGGACAGTCCTATGGCTACACCTTC
CASSLVGIGQSYGYTF
>.|.|TRBV12-3/TRBV12-4|TRBJ1-3
TGTGCCAGCACTCCCGGGATCTCTGTCACCATATATTTT
CASTPGISVTIYF
>.|.|TRBV19|TRBJ1-5
TGTGCCAGTAGCCGGCCCGGGAGCAATCAGCCCCAGCATTTT
CASSRPGSNQPQHF
>.|.|TRBV6-2/TRBV6-3|TRBJ2-7
TGTGCCAGCAGCGAAGGTACAGGGCCTAAGTACTTC
CASSEGTGPKYF
>.|.|TRBV29-1|TRBJ1-2
TGCAGCGCAGCAATGGCCAGCAACTATGGCTACACCTTC
CSAAMASNYGYTF
>.|TRBD1|TRBV19|TRBJ1-2
TGTGCCAGTAGCGATAGGACAGGGCCCTCTGGCTACACCTTC
CASSDRTGPSGYTF
>.|TRBD1|TRBV10-3|TRBJ1-5
TGTGCCACCCAGGACAGGAAGGGAGATCAGCCCCAGCATTTT
CATQDRKGDQPQHF
>once|.|TRBV5-6|TRBJ1-4
TGTGCCAGCAGCTTGGCAGCAACTAATGAAAAACTGTTTTTT
CASSLAATNEKLFF
>.|.|TRBV3-1/TRBV3-2|TRBJ1-2
TGTGCCAGCAGCCCAAATGCAGCCGTTAAAAGAGGCTACACCTTC
CASSPNAAVKRGYTF
>.|TRBD2|TRBV5-1|TRBJ2-3
TGCGCCAGCAGCTTGCCGACACGACTAGCGGGGGGAACAGATACGCAGTATTTT
CASSLPTRLAGGTDTQYF
>.|.|TRBV7-2|TRBJ1-5
TGTGCCAGCAGTTATTGGGGGAGCAATCAGCCCCAGCATTTT
CASSYWGSNQPQHF
>.|.|TRBV7-2|TRBJ1-5
TGTGCCAGCAGCGTCCAGGGGTGGGGCAATCAGCCCCAGCATTTT
CASSVQGWGNQPQHF
>.|TRBD2|TRBV18|TRBJ2-3
TGTGCCAGCTCACTCAGCGGGGGGGCCGCAGATACGCAGTATTTT
CASSLSGGAADTQYF
>.|.|TRBV5-1|TRBJ1-1
TGCGCCAGCAGCCAGGGGAGTTCGGACACTGAAGCTTTCTTT
CASSQGSSDTEAFF
>.|.|TRBV11-2|TRBJ1-1
TGTGCCAGCAGCTCTACCTTAGGGGTTCAGGCTTTCTTT
CASSSTLGVQAFF
>once|.|TRBV27|TRBJ1-4
TGTGCCAGCAGTTTAATCCCTAATGAAAAACTGTTTTTT
CASSLIPNEKLFF
>.|TRBD1|TRBV30|TRBJ2-6
TGTGCCTGGAGGAAGACAGGGGCTGGGGCCAACGTCCTGACTTTC
CAWRKTGAGANVLTF
>.|.|TRBV5-1|TRBJ2-5
TGCGCCAGCAGATCCACCGACAGCCCCCCAGAGACCCAGTACTTC
CASRSTDSPPETQYF
>few|.|TRBV5-8|TRBJ1-2
TGTGCCAGCAGCCCGAGTGGCAGATGGGACACCTTC
CASSPSGRWDTF
>.|.|TRBV18|TRBJ1-2
TGTGCCAGCTCACCTACAAGGGGTAGGCACAACTATGGCTACACCTTC
CASSPTRGRHNYGYTF
>.|.|TRBV7-9|TRBJ2-7
TGTGCCAGCAGCGGAGACAGGCTGCCCTACGAGCAGTACTTC
CASSGDRLPYEQYF
>.|.|TRBV10-3|TRBJ2-7
TGTGCCATCAGTGAGGCCTGGGACGGCTACGAGCAGTACTTC
CAISEAWDGYEQYF
>.|TRBD2|TRBV7-8|TRBJ2-5
TGTGCCAGCAGCTTAGCTGCGGGGGGTGGACAAGAGACCCAGTACTTC
CASSLAAGGGQETQYF
>.|.|TRBV5-8|TRBJ1-1
TGTGCCAGCAGCACGGGATGGTATAGCCAGGTGAACACTGAAGCTTTCTTT
CASSTGWYSQVNTEAFF
>.|TRBD1|TRBV24-1|TRBJ1-1
TGTGCCACCAGTGATATCAGGGGGCGCGAAGCTTTCTTT
CATSDIRGREAFF
>.|TRBD1|TRBV24-1|TRBJ1-6
TGTGCCACCAGTGATTCTAGACAGGGATCACCCCTCCACTTT
CATSDSRQGSPLHF
>.|TRBD1|TRBV6-5|TRBJ1-5
TGTGCCAGCAGATCACGGAGGGGGCTCCCAAGTCATTTT
CASRSRRGLPSHF
>.|.|TRBV4-2|TRBJ2-7
TGTGCCAGCAGCCAAGATTTGGCTTCGGGGTACGAGCAGTACTTC
CASSQDLASGYEQYF
>.|.|TRBV6-5|TRBJ2-3
TGTGCCAGCAGTACCTCTGGGGCTAGCACAGATACGCAGTATTTT
CASSTSGASTDTQYF
>.|.|TRBV7-9|TRBJ2-1
TGTGCCAGCAGCTTAGCCGACAGGGACTTGGTCTTC
CASSLADRDLVF
>.|TRBD1|TRBV7-8|TRBJ1-5
TGTGCCAGCAGCTTAACCGGGACAGGGCGAAATCAGCCCCAGCATTTT
CASSLTGTGRNQPQHF
>.|.|TRBV10-1|TRBJ2-3
TGCGCCAGCAGTGGGGACTTCACAGATACGCAGTATTTT
CASSGDFTDTQYF